Listed here are 12 T cell receptor beta chains from one sample, sequenced in a study of cytomegalovirus exposure and HLA in healthy donors. The PCR employed 60 Vbeta primers together with 13 Jbeta primers. Only in-frame clones appear in the TCRdb table, and some are missing; sequencing was by immunoSEQ multiplex PCR. This table has about 150,000 clones, 82% appearing once. The sequenced material came from PBMCs. These receptors were collected from a woman between 50 and 59 years old in good health and CMV-seropositive.

The V and J genes are TRBV19 and TRBJ2-5, with 7 bases matching TRBD2. J was trimmed by 0 bases and V by 8 bases; bases with no gene match: 9. The CDR3 is made up of 15 amino acids. Per germline, CDR1 LNHDA and CDR2 SQIVND (reference sequence). The CDR3 loop reads CASGRGGTNQETQYF. CDR3 DNA: TGTGCCAGTGGGCGGGGAGGGACTAACCAAGAGACCCAGTACTTC.

The chain carries TRBV28 and TRBJ2-7; TRBD2 agrees at 9 bases. The CDR3 consists of 17 residues. Germline CDR1 is MDHEN and CDR2 is SYDVKM. V gave up 4 bases and J gave up 3 bases; unmatched junction bases: 13. DNA of the CDR3: TGTGCCAGCAGTTCTCCCGGGACTAGCTATTCGTTCTACGAGCAGTACTTC. This encodes CASSSPGTSYSFYEQYF.

V gene TRBV7-3 combines with J gene TRBJ2-1, with 11 positions matching TRBD1. Losses at the gene ends were 2 bases for V and 8 bases for J; bases not matched to a gene: 5. The germline CDR1 and CDR2 sequences are SGHTA and FQGTGA. The CDR3 is made up of 15 amino acids. DNA of the CDR3: TGTGCCAGCAGCTTAGGGACAGGGGGTGTAGATGAGCAGTTCTTC. The encoded protein is CASSLGTGGVDEQFF.

The V and J genes are TRBV4-3 and TRBJ1-3, with D hard to call. Germline lookup yields CDR1 LGHNA and CDR2 YSLEER. This CDR3 contains 17 residues. The V gene lost 3 bases and the J gene lost 1 base, with 16 bases spanning the gap. The CDR3 DNA reads TGCGCCAGCAGCCACGATCTAATTCCGACTTCTGGAAACACCATATATTTT. This codes for CASSHDLIPTSGNTIYF.

This clone was found a few times. This CDR3 is CASSFTGVNTEAFF. The CDR3 coding sequence is TGCGCCAGCAGCTTCACAGGGGTGAACACTGAAGCTTTCTTT. This sequence joins TRBV5-1 and TRBJ1-1, with 7 bases lining up with TRBD1. CDR1 and CDR2 (germline): SGHRS, YFSETQ. The CDR3 covers 14 residues. Trimming cost V 2 bases and J 0 bases; bases outside gene matches: 1.

The rearrangement uses TRBV18 and TRBJ2-5, with D possibly matching TRBD2 (6 bases). The J call may be incorrect, as the DNA end agrees better with TRBJ2-7. The CDR3 runs 18 residues. Germline V gene sequence: CDR1 KGHSH, CDR2 LQKENI. In DNA form, the CDR3 reads TGTGCCAGCTCACCAACCGGACATCTCACGGAGGGTCTCTACGAGCAGTACTTC. Protein product: CASSPTGHLTEGLYEQYF.

The chain uses TRBV5-1 and TRBJ1-6; 7 positions agree with TRBD1. Looked up from germline, CDR1 is SGHRS and CDR2 is YFSETQ. The CDR3 loop spans 13 amino acids. The V and J ends lost 6 bases and 8 bases, in that order; junction bases with no gene match: 5. The CDR3 nucleotides are TGCGCCAGCACAGGACAGGACGATTCACCCCTCCACTTT. Translated: CASTGQDDSPLHF.

This clone was found once. The chain has TRBV11-3 and TRBJ2-5; perhaps TRBD1 as D (6 bases). Deletions cut 1 base from V and 3 bases from J, with 12 bases between. This CDR3 comprises 15 residues. Per the germline V gene, CDR1 is SGHNT and CDR2 is YENEEA. The CDR3 reads CASSLAPSGEETQYF. The CDR3 DNA follows: TGTGCCAGCAGCTTAGCCCCTTCAGGGGAAGAGACCCAGTACTTC.

This clone was detected a few times. The CDR3 spells CASRHPSYNEQFF. CDR3 DNA sequence: TGTGCCAGCCGACACCCCTCCTACAATGAGCAGTTCTTC. The genes are TRBV27 and TRBJ2-1; D remains ambiguous. Trimming cost V 8 bases and J 0 bases, with 8 bases left between them. The CDR3 contains 13 residues. Per the germline V gene, CDR1 is MNHEY and CDR2 is SMNVEV (reference sequence).

The chain links TRBV13 to TRBJ2-5; 7 positions agree with TRBD1. Trimming cost V 5 bases and J 4 bases; bases outside gene matches: 7. Germline lookup yields CDR1 PRHDT and CDR2 FYEKMQ (reference sequence). The CDR3 loop spans 14 amino acids. The CDR3 DNA reads as TGTGCCAGCAGCAACGACAGGGTTGGAGAGACCCAGTACTTC. This gives the protein CASSNDRVGETQYF.

This clone has only a few counts. The chain recombines TRBV11-2 with TRBJ2-7; D call uncertain. Deletions cut 5 bases from V and 7 bases from J, with 9 bases between. This CDR3 region has 11 residues. Looked up from germline, CDR1 is SGHAT and CDR2 is FQNNGV. The chain's CDR3 is CASSRGEEQYF. Here the CDR3 DNA reads TGTGCCAGCAGCCGCGGCGAGGAGCAGTACTTC. The full variable domain, its missing parts supplied by reference TRBV11-2 and TRBJ2-7, is EAGVAQSPRYKIIEKRQSVAFWCNPISGHATLYWYQQILGQGPKLLIQFQNNGVVDDSQLPKDRFSAERLKGVDSTLKIQPAKLEDSAVYLCASSRGEEQYFGPGTRLTVT.

The chain joins TRBV15 to TRBJ1-1; TRBD1 might be the D (5 bases). There are 15 residues in the CDR3. Per germline, CDR1 LNHNV and CDR2 YYDKDF (reference sequence). The germline V and J ends were trimmed by 3 bases and 0 bases, with 11 bases remaining between them. CDR3 DNA sequence: TGTGCCACCAGCAGGTCACAGGCAATGAACACTGAAGCTTTCTTT. This translates into CATSRSQAMNTEAFF.